Below, 25 T cell receptor beta chains from the same sample are listed, as sequenced in a study of OX40 agonist ivuxolimab in advanced cancers. The method was immunoSEQ multiplex PCR; TCRdb's version includes in-frame clones alone and lacks a portion of them. The sample lists tens of thousands of clones; about 90% were seen once. Sequenced here: CD4+ or CD8+ T cells sorted from blood, sampled in a trial of the OX40 agonist ivuxolimab. The receptors were sampled from an adult with an advanced solid tumor such as melanoma, head and neck, liver or kidney cancer.

The chain links TRBV5-1 to TRBJ1-2; TRBD1 matches 10 bases. CDR1 and CDR2 from the germline V gene are SGHRS and YFSETQ. CDR3 size: 15 residues. The V and J ends lost 4 bases and 8 bases, in that order; junction bases with no gene match: 11. For the CDR3, the DNA is TGCGCCAGCAGCGAGATGACAGGGGGCGCGGAAGGCTACACCTTC. Translating gives CASSEMTGGAEGYTF.

For this clone: Other DNA sequences in this specimen translate into the identical CDR3. CDR3 nucleotides: TGTGCCAGCAGTTTACGGGGTCCCTACAATGAGCAGTTCTTC. Translation gives CASSLRGPYNEQFF. This chain joins TRBV27 and TRBJ2-1; D is possibly TRBD2 (5 bases). The CDR3 length is 14 residues. V was shortened by 2 bases and J by 2 bases, with 7 bases between the two germline ends. Germline V CDR1 and CDR2: MNHEY, SMNVEV (reference sequence).

The rearrangement uses TRBV5-6 and TRBJ1-4; 9 bases are shared with TRBD1. This CDR3 is 16 amino acids long. Unmatched junction bases numbered 10, after V lost 4 bases and J lost 6 bases. Per the germline V gene, CDR1 is SGHDT and CDR2 is YYEEEE. The CDR3 here is CASSTQIRDRDEKLFF. CDR3 DNA sequence: TGTGCCAGCAGCACGCAAATCCGGGACAGGGATGAAAAACTGTTTTTT.

V usage is TRBV7-9 and J usage is TRBJ2-7, with 9 bases that match TRBD1. The CDR3 totals 19 residues. Germline CDR1 SEHNR, CDR2 FQNEAQ (reference sequence). The junction had 17 bases not matched to a gene; V was cut back by 0 bases and J by 5 bases. This CDR3 is CASSLASSQYRGLLDEQYF. The CDR3 region has the DNA TGTGCCAGCAGCTTAGCCTCGTCCCAGTACAGGGGGCTTTTGGACGAGCAGTACTTC.

The chain is built from TRBV6-5 and TRBJ2-1; TRBD1 agrees at 9 bases. J lost 7 bases, V lost 5 bases, and 6 bases had no gene match. Germline V gene lookup returns CDR1 MNHEY and CDR2 SVGAGI. This CDR3 spans 14 amino acids. The CDR3 DNA follows: TGTGCCAGCAGTCCCGGGACAGGGCTAAATGAGCAGTTCTTC. This sequence encodes CASSPGTGLNEQFF.

This chain uses TRBV7-6 with TRBJ1-1; D is unclear. Germline assignment: CDR1 SGHVS and CDR2 FNYEAQ. With 4 bases removed from V and 0 bases from J, the gap between germline ends came to 12 bases. This CDR3 contains 15 residues. DNA for the CDR3: TGTGCCAGCAGCTCCCCCGGTGGCCTGAACACTGAAGCTTTCTTT. As protein: CASSSPGGLNTEAFF.

The rearrangement joins TRBV21-1 to TRBJ2-7; TRBD2, the D gene given by the table, was not confirmed from the DNA. TRBV21-1 is described as a pseudogene. The CDR3 is 14 residues long. This chain's CDR3 is CASRRLAGIYEQYF. In nucleotides, the CDR3 is TGTGCCAGCAGGAGATTAGCGGGAATCTACGAGCAGTACTTC.

This rearrangement joins TRBV18 to TRBJ2-5; TRBD1 aligns across 9 bases. V dropped 5 bases and J dropped 5; count of bases not matched to a gene: 12. The CDR3 extends over 16 amino acids. The germline V gene encodes CDR1 KGHSH and CDR2 LQKENI. In nucleotides, the CDR3 is TGTGCCAGCTCATACCCAGGCTCCGGGACAGGGGAGACCCAGTACTTC. Protein sequence: CASSYPGSGTGETQYF.

About this clone itself: Other DNA sequences from this sample encode an identical CDR3 as well. The chain's CDR3 is CASRDNEQFF. CDR3 nucleotide sequence: TGTGCCAGCAGAGACAATGAGCAGTTCTTC. The V and J genes are TRBV6-6 and TRBJ2-1; D uncertain. V lost 6 bases, J lost 5 bases, and 2 bases lay in between. In germline, CDR1 is MNHNY, CDR2 SVGAGI (reference sequence). The CDR3 totals 10 residues.

The gene calls are TRBV4-2 and TRBJ1-1, with 11 nucleotides matching TRBD1. Trimming took 1 base from V and 6 from J; bases not matched to a gene: 13. Germline V gene sequence: CDR1 LGHNA, CDR2 YNFKEQ. The CDR3 spans 18 residues. CDR3: CASSQVPTGTGGFSEAFF. CDR3 nucleotide sequence: TGTGCCAGCAGCCAAGTCCCAACCGGGACAGGGGGGTTCTCTGAAGCTTTCTTT.

This chain uses TRBV6-5 with TRBJ2-5; 8 bases agree with TRBD2. The germline V gene has CDR1 MNHEY and CDR2 SVGAGI. J was trimmed by 4 bases and V by 5 bases; bases with no gene match: 9. The CDR3 contains 15 residues. CDR3 protein: CASSTMGLEIETQYF. The DNA of the CDR3 is TGTGCCAGCAGTACTATGGGACTAGAAATAGAGACCCAGTACTTC.

V is TRBV7-9 and J is TRBJ2-1; no definite D call. Germline V lookup: CDR1 SEHNR, CDR2 FQNEAQ (reference sequence). V was clipped by 4 bases and J by 4 bases, with 11 bases between them. This CDR3 spans 14 amino acids. CDR3 protein: CASSSPFMYNEQFF. The CDR3 DNA sequence: TGTGCCAGCAGCTCCCCCTTTATGTACAATGAGCAGTTCTTC.

This clone was recorded only once. This rearrangement joins TRBV7-4 to TRBJ2-5; 8 bases line up with TRBD1. V lost 3 bases and J lost 2; bases outside the gene matches: 5. CDR1 SGHVT and CDR2 SQSDAQ come from the germline V gene. CDR3 length equals 15 residues. DNA for the CDR3: TGTGCCAGCAGCTTGACTGACAGGGGACAAGAGACCCAGTACTTC. Its protein is CASSLTDRGQETQYF.

The J gene is TRBJ2-7, the V gene TRBV6-1, with D hard to call. The CDR3 contains 14 residues. The germline CDR1 and CDR2 sequences are MNHNS and SASEGT. The V end was cut by 7 bases, the J end by 0 bases, with 13 bases between. CDR3 amino acids: CASISLGSSYEQYF. The CDR3 bases are TGTGCCAGCATCAGCCTGGGGTCCTCCTACGAGCAGTACTTC.

The rearrangement uses TRBV28 and TRBJ2-5, with D tentatively TRBD2 (6 bases). This CDR3 spans 13 amino acids. V was trimmed by 1 base and J by 5 bases, leaving 8 bases between them. Germline V lookup: CDR1 MDHEN, CDR2 SYDVKM. The CDR3 region has the DNA TGTGCCAGCAGTTTATTTCGGGGGGAGACCCAGTACTTC. Its translation: CASSLFRGETQYF.

The chain is built from TRBV28 and TRBJ1-5; possibly TRBD1 for D (6 bases). The CDR3 spans 14 residues. V was cut by 4 bases and J by 5 bases, with 12 bases left in between. In germline, CDR1 is MDHEN, CDR2 SYDVKM. The CDR3 DNA sequence: TGTGCCAGCAGTTCCTATAGGGGGGATCAGCCCCAGCATTTT. It codes for CASSSYRGDQPQHF.

In regard to this clone: Compared with germline, one end of the junction differs, possibly owing to a read error. The genes are TRBV4-1 and TRBJ2-7; D is ambiguous. This CDR3 has 11 amino acids. The germline V gene encodes CDR1 MGHRA and CDR2 YSYEKL. Here the CDR3 reads CASSWSSEQYF. The CDR3 nucleotides are TGCGCCAGCAGCTGGTCCTCCGAGCAGTACTTC.

The chain couples TRBV7-9 to TRBJ1-5, with 8 bases lining up with TRBD1. Unmatched junction bases numbered 16, after V lost 5 bases and J lost 7 bases. Germline lookup yields CDR1 SEHNR and CDR2 FQNEAQ (reference sequence). This CDR3 comprises 17 residues. CDR3 residues: CASSQEGWNPGGQPQHF. CDR3 bases: TGTGCCAGCAGCCAAGAGGGTTGGAATCCAGGGGGCCAGCCCCAGCATTTT.

Remarks on this clone: Compared with germline, one end of the junction differs, possibly owing to a read error. This chain connects TRBV7-9 to TRBJ2-7, with TRBD2 as a possible D gene (5 bases). CDR1 SEHNR and CDR2 FQNEAQ come from the germline V gene (reference sequence). This CDR3 region has 13 residues. CDR3 in DNA: TGTGCCAGCAGCCTAGCCGAAGGGAACGAGCAGTACTTC. Translated: CASSLAEGNEQYF. Full variable domain (missing parts from reference TRBV7-9 and TRBJ2-7): DTGVSQNPRHKITKRGQNVTFRCDPISEHNRLYWYRQTLGQGPEFLTYFQNEAQLEKSRLLSDRFSAERPKGSFSTLEIQRTEQGDSAMYLCASSLAEGNEQYFGPGTRLTVT.

The chain has TRBV6-5 and TRBJ2-1; TRBD2 matches at 7 bases. The CDR3 consists of 16 residues. Germline CDR1 MNHEY, CDR2 SVGAGI. Unmatched junction bases numbered 14, after V lost 4 bases and J lost 8 bases. This CDR3 is CASSFTGGRALYEQFF. Written as DNA, the CDR3 is TGTGCCAGCAGTTTCACGGGTGGGAGGGCCCTCTATGAGCAGTTCTTC.

Here the CDR3 reads CASSQGLSGTGAGELFF. DNA for the CDR3: TGCGCCAGCAGCCAAGGCTTATCGGGCACAGGGGCCGGGGAGCTGTTTTTT. The chain combines TRBV4-3 with TRBJ2-2; the match to TRBD1 covers 7 bases. Germline CDR1 reads LGHNA; CDR2 reads YSLEER. The CDR3 spans 17 residues. V gave up 1 base and J gave up 6 bases; unmatched junction bases: 11.

This rearrangement joins TRBV4-1 to TRBJ2-1, with D perhaps matching TRBD2 (6 bases). The V and J ends lost 5 bases and 5 bases respectively, with 10 bases between them. Germline CDR1 is MGHRA and CDR2 is YSYEKL. The CDR3 is made up of 13 amino acids. As DNA, the CDR3 is TGCGCCAGCAGCGGGCGGGGTGACAATGAGCAGTTCTTC. Amino acids: CASSGRGDNEQFF.

The chain combines TRBV2 with TRBJ2-1, with TRBD2 matching over 13 bases. Germline trimming cut 5 bases from V and 2 bases from J; bases unmatched to any gene: 3. The CDR3 has 16 residues. Germline V gene data show CDR1 as SNHLY and CDR2 as FYNNEI. CDR3 bases: TGTGCCAGCAGTACCGGGACTAGCGGGACCTACAATGAGCAGTTCTTC. It yields the protein CASSTGTSGTYNEQFF.

To note about this clone: One junction end disagrees with the germline gene, perhaps due to a read error. This chain links TRBV7-7 with TRBJ2-5; TRBD2 agrees at 9 bases. This CDR3 comprises 15 residues. Germline assignment: CDR1 SSHAT and CDR2 FNYEAQ (reference sequence). This CDR3 is CASSPGTSSGETQYF. DNA for the CDR3: TGTGCTAGCAGCCCCGGGACTAGCTCGGGAGAGACCCAGTACTTC.

The table lists this clone with a count of one. The chain recombines TRBV4-3 with TRBJ2-7, with 12 bases matching TRBD2. From germline, CDR1 is LGHNA and CDR2 YSLEER. The CDR3 contains 15 residues. Trimming cost V 1 base and J 6 bases; bases outside gene matches: 4. As DNA, the CDR3 is TGCGCCAGCAGCCAAGGACTAGCGGGAGCGGCCGAGCAGTACTTC. Translating it yields CASSQGLAGAAEQYF.